The 16 T cell receptor beta chains below were found in one sample sequenced in a study of blood T cell repertoires in COVID-19. TCRdb's table, derived via immunoSEQ multiplex PCR, lists solely in-frame clones and lacks some. The table records 200,000 to 300,000 clones, about nine tenths of them present only once. The sample comprised PBMCs or T cells enriched from blood (not recorded which). The receptors come from a middle-aged woman with acute COVID-19.

The chain's CDR3 is CASTGGWGQGLQETQYF. In DNA, the CDR3 is TGCGCCAGCACCGGCGGATGGGGTCAGGGACTGCAAGAGACCCAGTACTTC. The V call is TRBV5-1, the J call TRBJ2-5; TRBD2 might be the D (6 bases). Germline lookup yields CDR1 SGHRS and CDR2 YFSETQ. The V end was cut by 6 bases, the J end by 2 bases, with 23 bases between. CDR3 length: 17 amino acids. Full variable domain (missing parts from reference TRBV5-1 and TRBJ2-5): KAGVTQTPRYLIKTRGQQVTLSCSPISGHRSVSWYQQTPGQGLQFLFEYFSETQRNKGNFPGRFSGRQFSNSRSEMNVSTLELGDSALYLCASTGGWGQGLQETQYFGPGTRLLVL.

This clone was counted once. The rearrangement joins TRBV20-1 to TRBJ2-7; the D gene is possibly TRBD1 (6 bases). V lost 5 bases and J lost 2, with 7 bases in between. The CDR3 runs to 11 residues. Per germline, CDR1 DFQATT and CDR2 SNEGSKA (reference sequence). The CDR3 region is CSAGDTYEQYF. DNA of the CDR3: TGCAGTGCTGGGGACACCTACGAGCAGTACTTC.

V is TRBV6-2 or TRBV6-3 and J is TRBJ1-5, with D perhaps matching TRBD1 (6 bases). CDR3 length: 13 residues. Trimming shortened V by 6 bases and J by 5 bases, and 11 bases separated the two germline ends. Germline CDR1 and CDR2: MNHEY and SVGEGT. In DNA, the CDR3 is TGTGCCAGCAGCTTGGGGGCGCATCAGCCCCAGCATTTT. Amino acid sequence: CASSLGAHQPQHF.

This sequence joins TRBV11-2 and TRBJ1-3; D call uncertain. Germline CDR1 SGHAT, CDR2 FQNNGV. Between the trimmed V and J ends, which lost 5 bases and 2 bases, there was a span of 13 bases. The CDR3 is made up of 15 amino acids. CDR3 sequence (DNA): TGTGCCAGCAGCGCCTCGCGCTCGGCTGGAAACACCATATATTTT. Its translation: CASSASRSAGNTIYF.

This clone occurred once. This rearrangement joins TRBV10-3 to TRBJ2-3, with 7 bases matching TRBD2. The CDR3 length is 14 residues. After removal of 10 bases from V and 4 bases from J, the junction contained 11 bases not matched to a gene. Germline CDR1 is ENHRY and CDR2 is SYGVKD. CDR3 amino acids: CATLLASGADTQYF. The CDR3 DNA sequence: TGTGCCACACTACTAGCGTCGGGGGCAGATACGCAGTATTTT.

This sequence joins TRBV7-9 and TRBJ2-2; TRBD2 agrees at 9 bases. Germline CDR1 is SEHNR and CDR2 is FQNEAQ (reference sequence). CDR3 length equals 17 residues. J was trimmed by 4 bases and V by 0 bases; bases with no gene match: 6. DNA for the CDR3: TGTGCCAGCAGCTTAGCGGGGCTAGCGGGAACCACCGGGGAGCTGTTTTTT. As protein: CASSLAGLAGTTGELFF.

A word on this clone: At one end the junction does not follow the germline gene, possibly because of a read error. J is TRBJ2-1 and V is TRBV7-7, with TRBD2 matching 12 bases. This CDR3 has 16 residues. Germline V gene sequence: CDR1 SSHAT, CDR2 FNYEAQ (reference sequence). In DNA, the CDR3 is TGTGCTAGCAGCCCACTAGGACTAGCGGGATTCAATGAGCAGTTCTTC. This sequence encodes CASSPLGLAGFNEQFF. Complete variable domain (other parts from reference TRBV7-7 and TRBJ2-1): GAGVSQSPRYKVTKRGQDVTLRCDPISSHATLYWYQQALGQGPEFLTYFNYEAQPDKSGLPSDRFSAERPEGSISTLTIQRTEQRDSAMYRCASSPLGLAGFNEQFFGPGTRLTVL.

The chain has TRBV6-6 and TRBJ2-7, with TRBD1 identical over 7 bases. The CDR3 has 15 residues. Germline V gives CDR1 MNHNY, CDR2 SVGAGI (reference sequence). The V and J ends lost 0 bases and 2 bases, in that order; junction bases with no gene match: 4. CDR3 sequence (DNA): TGTGCCAGCAGTTACTCAGACAGGGCCCCCTACGAGCAGTACGTC. Encoded protein: CASSYSDRAPYEQYV.

The chain is built from TRBV24-1 and TRBJ2-3; 12 nucleotides line up with TRBD2. CDR3 length: 13 amino acids. CDR1 and CDR2 (germline): KGHDR, SFDVKD. The V gene end was trimmed by 5 bases and the J gene end by 10 bases; junction bases not matched to a gene: 3. The CDR3 sequence is CATSGLAGEAQYF. The CDR3 DNA reads as TGTGCCACCAGTGGACTAGCGGGAGAGGCGCAGTATTTT.

The chain carries TRBV18 and TRBJ2-7; 10 nucleotides align to TRBD2. Germline assignment: CDR1 KGHSH and CDR2 LQKENI. V dropped 2 bases and J dropped 5; count of bases not matched to a gene: 0. This CDR3 contains 13 residues. The DNA for the CDR3 is TGTGCCAGCTCACCAAGCGGGAGGGACGAGCAGTACGTC. This encodes CASSPSGRDEQYV.

J is TRBJ2-7 and V is TRBV6-5; D might be TRBD2 (6 bases). CDR3 size: 15 residues. Germline V gene data show CDR1 as MNHEY and CDR2 as SVGAGI. Trimming took 11 bases from V and 2 from J, leaving 22 bases between them. The CDR3 reads CAGPPGRGVTYEQYV. In DNA form, the CDR3 reads TGTGCCGGGCCGCCGGGTCGCGGGGTAACCTACGAGCAGTACGTC.

The gene calls are TRBV5-4 and TRBJ2-1, with 7 bases that match TRBD2. In germline, CDR1 is SGHNT, CDR2 YYREEE (reference sequence). The trim removed 0 bases at V and 7 bases at J, leaving 10 bases unmatched. The CDR3 spans 16 residues. This CDR3 is CASSLAGGAGVNEQFF. The CDR3 DNA sequence: TGTGCCAGCAGCTTGGCCGGTGGGGCGGGAGTTAATGAGCAGTTCTTC.

V usage is TRBV5-4 and J usage is TRBJ2-3, with a possible D match to TRBD2 (5 bases). CDR3 length equals 15 residues. V shed 4 bases and J shed 4 bases, with 16 bases lying between them. CDR1 is SGHNT and CDR2 is YYREEE in the germline V gene (reference sequence). The CDR3 DNA reads TGTGCCAGCAGCGTCAAAACGCCAGCGGCAGATACGCAGTATTTT. Its protein product is CASSVKTPAADTQYF.

This sequence joins TRBV10-3 and TRBJ2-3, with D perhaps TRBD1 (6 bases). The CDR3 consists of 13 residues. The germline gives CDR1 ENHRY, CDR2 SYGVKD. The ends were cut back, 10 bases at V and 6 bases at J, with 17 bases in the middle. CDR3 bases: TGTGCCAACGCCAGGGGAAGTACGGATACGCAGTATTTT. Translating it yields CANARGSTDTQYF.

J is TRBJ1-6 and V is TRBV5-1, with 7 bases lining up with TRBD1. Germline CDR1 SGHRS, CDR2 YFSETQ. The CDR3 has 14 amino acids. Germline trimming cut 4 bases from V and 10 bases from J; bases unmatched to any gene: 8. The CDR3 region is CASSLWGTDSPLHF. The CDR3 DNA is TGCGCCAGCAGCCTATGGGGGACAGACTCACCCCTCCACTTT.

The CDR3 DNA follows: TGCGCCAGCAGCGCGAGGGGCCTAGCGGGGCCCTACAATGAGCAGTTCTTC. It is translated as CASSARGLAGPYNEQFF. This chain connects TRBV5-1 to TRBJ2-1; 9 nucleotides line up with TRBD2. Germline V gene sequence: CDR1 SGHRS, CDR2 YFSETQ. The junction had 10 bases not matched to a gene; V was cut back by 4 bases and J by 2 bases. The CDR3 sequence is 17 residues long.